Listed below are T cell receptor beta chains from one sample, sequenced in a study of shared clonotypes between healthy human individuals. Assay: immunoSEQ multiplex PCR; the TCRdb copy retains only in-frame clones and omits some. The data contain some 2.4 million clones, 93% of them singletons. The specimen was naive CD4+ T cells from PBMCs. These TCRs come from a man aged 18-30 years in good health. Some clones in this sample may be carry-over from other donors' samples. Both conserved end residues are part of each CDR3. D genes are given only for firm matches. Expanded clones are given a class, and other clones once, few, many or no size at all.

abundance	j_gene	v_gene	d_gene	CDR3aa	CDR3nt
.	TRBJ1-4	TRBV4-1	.	CASSQEGRKEKLFF	TGCGCCAGCAGCCAAGAGGGAAGAAAGGAAAAACTGTTTTTT
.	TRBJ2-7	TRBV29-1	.	CSVEDHRSRQSDDEQYF	TGCAGCGTTGAAGATCACAGGAGTAGGCAGTCGGACGACGAGCAGTACTTC
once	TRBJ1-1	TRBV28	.	CASSPQTDTEAFF	TGTGCCAGCAGTCCCCAAACGGACACTGAAGCTTTCTTT
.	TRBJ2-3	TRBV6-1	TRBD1	CASSPQGRADTQYF	TGTGCCAGCAGTCCACAGGGGCGCGCAGATACGCAGTATTTT
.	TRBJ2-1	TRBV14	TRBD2	CASSQETSGWDASEQFF	TGTGCCAGCAGCCAAGAAACTAGCGGGTGGGACGCGAGTGAGCAGTTCTTC
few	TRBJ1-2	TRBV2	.	CASSEFGTANYGYTF	TGTGCCAGCAGTGAGTTCGGAACGGCTAACTATGGCTACACCTTC
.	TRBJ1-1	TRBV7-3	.	CASSRGSNTEAFF	TGTGCCAGCAGCCGAGGGAGTAACACTGAAGCTTTCTTT
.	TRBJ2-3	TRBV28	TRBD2	CASSLLIAGGATDTQYF	TGTGCCAGCAGTTTATTAATCGCGGGAGGCGCCACAGATACGCAGTATTTT
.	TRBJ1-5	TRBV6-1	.	CASRPGGAGQPQHF	TGTGCCAGCAGGCCGGGGGGGGCCGGTCAGCCCCAGCATTTT
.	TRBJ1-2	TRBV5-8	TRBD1	CASIPRTGEDYGYTF	TGTGCCAGCATCCCAAGGACAGGGGAGGACTATGGCTACACCTTC
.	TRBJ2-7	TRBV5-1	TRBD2	CASSQTSGTYEQYF	TGCGCCAGCAGCCAAACTAGCGGGACCTACGAGCAGTACTTC
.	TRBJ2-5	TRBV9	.	CASSGMIQETQYF	TGTGCCAGCAGCGGGATGATCCAAGAGACCCAGTACTTC
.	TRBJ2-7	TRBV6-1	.	CAATGPYEQYF	TGTGCCGCGACAGGCCCCTACGAGCAGTACTTC
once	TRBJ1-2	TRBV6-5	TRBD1	CASSHSGTASNYGYTF	TGTGCCAGCAGTCACTCCGGGACAGCGTCCAACTATGGCTACACCTTC
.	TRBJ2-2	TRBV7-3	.	CASSLNAGNGELFF	TGTGCCAGCAGCTTAAATGCGGGCAACGGGGAGCTGTTTTTT
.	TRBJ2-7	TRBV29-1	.	CSVGLSYEQYF	TGCAGCGTGGGGCTCTCCTACGAGCAGTACTTC
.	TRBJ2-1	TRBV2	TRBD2	CASKREGYEQFF	TGTGCCAGCAAGCGGGAGGGGTATGAGCAGTTCTTC
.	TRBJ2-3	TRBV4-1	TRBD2	CASSPTHSGSTDTQYF	TGCGCCAGCAGCCCTACCCATAGCGGGAGCACAGATACGCAGTATTTT
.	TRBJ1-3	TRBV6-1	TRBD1	CASSVRGNSGNTIYF	TGTGCCAGCAGTGTCAGGGGGAATTCTGGAAACACCATATATTTT
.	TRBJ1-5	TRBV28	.	CATTRSGPSNQPQHF	TGTGCCACCACCAGGAGTGGGCCGAGCAATCAGCCCCAGCATTTT
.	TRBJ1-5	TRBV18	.	CASSPRGGDQPQHF	TGTGCCAGCTCACCAAGGGGGGGGGATCAGCCCCAGCATTTT
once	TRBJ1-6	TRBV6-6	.	CASTDFRGSPLHF	TGTGCCAGCACGGACTTCAGAGGCTCACCCCTCCACTTT
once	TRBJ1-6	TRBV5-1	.	CASSLDNSPLHF	TGCGCCAGCAGCTTGGACAATTCACCCCTCCACTTT
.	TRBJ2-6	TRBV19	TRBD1	CASMKSGGQGAGGANVLTF	TGTGCCAGTATGAAATCGGGGGGACAGGGGGCGGGAGGGGCCAACGTCCTGACTTTC
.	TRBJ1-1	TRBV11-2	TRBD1	CASSLTTGDTEAFF	TGTGCCAGCAGCTTAACAACAGGGGACACTGAAGCTTTCTTT
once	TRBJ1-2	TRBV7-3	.	CASSLVGRGAGYTF	TGTGCCAGCAGCTTAGTAGGAAGGGGAGCTGGCTACACCTTC
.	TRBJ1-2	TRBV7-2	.	CASSLNRHAPPSYTF	TGTGCCAGCAGCTTGAACAGGCACGCACCACCTAGCTACACCTTC
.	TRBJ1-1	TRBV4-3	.	CASSPAPTGRTGTEAFF	TGCGCCAGCAGCCCAGCCCCTACAGGGAGGACGGGCACTGAAGCTTTCTTT
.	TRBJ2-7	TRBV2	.	CASSAAIEQYF	TGTGCCAGCAGTGCGGCGATCGAGCAGTACTTC
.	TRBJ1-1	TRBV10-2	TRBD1	CASTPGVGQGPNTEAFF	TGCGCCAGCACCCCGGGAGTGGGACAGGGGCCGAACACTGAAGCTTTCTTT
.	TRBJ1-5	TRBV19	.	CASSDDSNQPQHF	TGTGCCTCGTCGGATGATAGCAATCAGCCCCAGCATTTT
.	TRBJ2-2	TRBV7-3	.	CASSLNSGPNTGELFF	TGTGCCAGCAGCTTAAATTCGGGCCCGAACACCGGGGAGCTGTTTTTT
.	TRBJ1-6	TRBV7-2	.	CASSLANIGSPLHF	TGTGCCAGCAGCTTAGCTAATATTGGTTCACCCCTCCACTTT
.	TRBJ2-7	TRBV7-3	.	CASSRQANSYEQYF	TGTGCCAGCAGCCGACAGGCGAACTCCTACGAGCAGTACTTC
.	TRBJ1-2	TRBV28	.	CASNGRDGYTF	TGTGCCAGCAACGGCAGGGACGGCTACACCTTC
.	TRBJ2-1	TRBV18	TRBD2	CASSPPGLAGGVYNEQFF	TGTGCCAGCTCACCACCGGGACTAGCGGGAGGGGTGTACAATGAGCAGTTCTTC
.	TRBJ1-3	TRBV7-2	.	CASSLVLALSGNTIYF	TGTGCCAGCAGCTTAGTGCTGGCTCTCTCTGGAAACACCATATATTTT
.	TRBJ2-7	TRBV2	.	CATGDRTADSGRQYF	TGTGCCACGGGGGATCGGACAGCAGATTCGGGGCGGCAGTACTTC
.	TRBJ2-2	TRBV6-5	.	CASRTTSTGELFF	TGTGCCAGCAGGACGACTTCCACCGGGGAGCTGTTTTTT
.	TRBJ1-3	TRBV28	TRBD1	CASSTPGTGAGNTIYF	TGTGCCAGCAGTACACCCGGGACAGGGGCTGGAAACACCATATATTTT